One sample yielded the 23 T cell receptor beta chains listed below, sequenced in a study of shared clonotypes between healthy human individuals. In the naive CD8 group, cells lacked CD45RO and were positively selected for CCR7, so terminally differentiated effector memory CD45RA+ cells were left out. TCRdb's table, derived via immunoSEQ multiplex PCR, lists solely in-frame clones and lacks some. In the table there are some 600,000 clones, about 96% of which are singletons. Source material: naive CD8+ T cells sorted from blood. These receptors came from a young woman in good health.

J is TRBJ2-7 and V is TRBV30; 7 nucleotides match TRBD1. The J segment lost 6 bases and the V segment lost 4 bases, leaving 6 bases of the junction unmatched. CDR3 length equals 12 residues. Germline V gene lookup returns CDR1 GTSNPN and CDR2 SVGIG (reference sequence). DNA for the CDR3: TGTGCCTGGACCCATGACAGGGCCGAGCAGTACTTC. It yields the protein CAWTHDRAEQYF.

J is TRBJ2-3 and V is TRBV6-1; 10 bases are a match to TRBD1. Trimming removed 8 bases from V and 2 bases from J; junction bases left unmatched: 7. CDR1 MNHNS and CDR2 SASEGT come from the germline V gene. The CDR3 is 15 amino acids. The CDR3 is CASATGTGATDTQYF. Written as DNA, the CDR3 is TGTGCCAGCGCCACCGGGACAGGGGCCACAGATACGCAGTATTTT.

CDR3 sequence: CASRPERQSSYEQYF. The CDR3, as DNA: TGTGCCAGCAGACCGGAGCGCCAGAGCTCCTACGAGCAGTACTTC. The chain links TRBV28 to TRBJ2-7; D is unclear. The germline CDR1 and CDR2 sequences are MDHEN and SYDVKM. V gave up 6 bases and J gave up 0 bases, with 15 bases separating them. CDR3 length equals 15 residues.

V usage is TRBV28 and J usage is TRBJ2-3; the D is unclear. Trimming removed 2 bases at V and 6 bases at J, with 12 bases between. Germline CDR1 MDHEN, CDR2 SYDVKM. This CDR3 has 14 amino acids. The CDR3 loop reads CASSLGLDGDTQYF. CDR3 coding DNA: TGTGCCAGCAGTTTAGGTCTAGATGGCGATACGCAGTATTTT. Using reference TRBV28 and TRBJ2-3 for the parts outside the CDR3, the full variable domain is DVKVTQSSRYLVKRTGEKVFLECVQDMDHENMFWYRQDPGLGLRLIYFSYDVKMKEKGDIPEGYSVSREKKERFSLILESASTNQTSMYLCASSLGLDGDTQYFGPGTRLTVL.

The rearrangement uses TRBV7-9 and TRBJ2-1; TRBD1 matches 12 bases. CDR1 SEHNR and CDR2 FQNEAQ come from the germline V gene (reference sequence). V gave up 5 bases and J gave up 8 bases; unmatched junction bases: 7. The length of the CDR3 is 15 residues. In DNA form, the CDR3 reads TGTGCCAGCAGCGCTGGGACAGGGGGCGACGATGAGCAGTTCTTC. It is translated as CASSAGTGGDDEQFF. The full variable domain, its missing parts supplied by reference TRBV7-9 and TRBJ2-1, is DTGVSQNPRHKITKRGQNVTFRCDPISEHNRLYWYRQTLGQGPEFLTYFQNEAQLEKSRLLSDRFSAERPKGSFSTLEIQRTEQGDSAMYLCASSAGTGGDDEQFFGPGTRLTVL.

This chain links TRBV29-1 with TRBJ2-7, with TRBD1 as a possible D gene (5 bases). The V gene's germline CDR1 is SQVTM and CDR2 ANQGSEA. This CDR3 comprises 15 residues. V lost 1 base, J lost 0 bases, and 13 bases lay in between. The CDR3 spells CSVEVHGANSYEQYF. The DNA for the CDR3 is TGCAGCGTTGAAGTCCATGGGGCAAACTCCTACGAGCAGTACTTC.

V and J are TRBV5-1 and TRBJ2-5, with 8 bases matching TRBD1. The last part of the DNA fits TRBJ2-7 better; the J call may be wrong. The CDR3 is made up of 15 amino acids. Germline values: CDR1 SGHRS, CDR2 YFSETQ. The CDR3 DNA reads TGCGCCAGCGACGAAGGGACAGGCGTCGTGAACGAGCAGTACTTC. Translation gives CASDEGTGVVNEQYF.

DNA for the CDR3: TGCAGCGTTGTTGTGGCGATAAGTGGCTACACCTTC. Translated, it gives CSVVVAISGYTF. This chain joins TRBV29-1 and TRBJ1-2, with D unresolved. Between the trimmed V and J ends, which lost 4 bases and 7 bases, there was a span of 13 bases. The CDR3 sequence is 12 residues long. The germline V gene has CDR1 SQVTM and CDR2 ANQGSEA.

This clone was counted once. J is TRBJ2-1 and V is TRBV4-1; D is perhaps TRBD2 (7 bases). CDR1 is MGHRA and CDR2 is YSYEKL in the germline V gene. This CDR3 comprises 12 residues. V lost 6 bases, J lost 11 bases, and 14 bases lay in between. The CDR3 protein is CASSLGGAQQFF. The CDR3 bases are TGCGCCAGCAGTCTGGGGGGGGCCCAGCAGTTCTTC.

This clone was seen a single time. The rearrangement joins TRBV5-5 to TRBJ1-5; D uncertain. V lost 4 bases and J 2 bases, leaving 7 bases between the germline ends. From germline, CDR1 is SGHKS and CDR2 YYEKEE (reference sequence). This CDR3 comprises 13 residues. CDR3 DNA: TGTGCCAGCAGCCCGTTTGGCAATCAGCCCCAGCATTTT. It is translated as CASSPFGNQPQHF.

About this clone itself: Other DNA variants within this sample encode the same CDR3. The chain recombines TRBV6-5 with TRBJ1-1; D possibly corresponds to TRBD1 (6 bases). Germline CDR1 and CDR2: MNHEY and SVGAGI. Trimming shortened V by 0 bases and J by 0 bases, and 8 bases separated the two germline ends. This CDR3 is built from 15 residues. The CDR3 loop is CASSYSGGLNTEAFF. The CDR3 coding sequence is TGTGCCAGCAGTTACTCCGGGGGCCTGAACACTGAAGCTTTCTTT.

The gene calls are TRBV11-3 and TRBJ2-1, with D possibly TRBD2 on 6 matching bases. Trimming took 6 bases from V and 3 from J, leaving 18 bases between them. Germline assignment: CDR1 SGHNT and CDR2 YENEEA. The CDR3 is made up of 16 amino acids. Here the CDR3 DNA reads TGTGCCAGCAGTTCCGGGACCGGGGACTTCTACAATGAGCAGTTCTTC. Its translation: CASSSGTGDFYNEQFF.

Only one count was recorded for this clone. This chain connects TRBV6-5 to TRBJ1-6; no reliable D call. The CDR3 extends over 15 amino acids. The germline CDR1 and CDR2 sequences are MNHEY and SVGAGI. Trimming removed 6 bases at V and 7 bases at J, with 16 bases between. The CDR3 is CASRERRYQNSPLHF. In nucleotides, the CDR3 is TGTGCCAGCAGAGAGCGACGATATCAAAATTCACCCCTCCACTTT.

In DNA, the CDR3 is TGCAGTGCTCCCTTAGTGTACGAGCAGTACTTC. This codes for CSAPLVYEQYF. The chain carries TRBV20-1 and TRBJ2-7; D gene ambiguous. Deletions cut 5 bases from V and 4 bases from J, with 9 bases between. The V gene's germline CDR1 is DFQATT and CDR2 SNEGSKA (reference sequence). The CDR3 spans 11 residues.

The rearrangement links TRBV5-6 to TRBJ2-5, with 10 bases that match TRBD2. The length of the CDR3 is 17 residues. Germline CDR1 reads SGHDT; CDR2 reads YYEEEE. Unmatched junction bases numbered 10, after V lost 4 bases and J lost 1 base. The CDR3 sequence: CASSTTPGLALQETQYF. CDR3 bases: TGTGCCAGCAGCACCACCCCGGGACTAGCGCTCCAAGAGACCCAGTACTTC.

The chain is built from TRBV9 and TRBJ2-5, with D possibly being TRBD2 (7 bases). The assigned J gene may be wrong: the sequence end matches TRBJ2-7 better. This CDR3 comprises 15 residues. Per the germline V gene, CDR1 is SGDLS and CDR2 is YYNGEE. The CDR3 region has the DNA TGTGCCAGCTCCGAGGGGGGCGGGAGTTCGTACGAGCAGTACTTC. Protein sequence: CASSEGGGSSYEQYF.

The sample holds one count of this clone. This chain joins TRBV30 and TRBJ2-1; D gene ambiguous. Germline V gene data show CDR1 as GTSNPN and CDR2 as SVGIG (reference sequence). This CDR3 region has 11 residues. V lost 1 base and J 9 bases, leaving 7 bases between the germline ends. The CDR3 DNA is TGTGCCTGGAGTGACTCTTCTGAGCAGTTCTTC. Its protein is CAWSDSSEQFF. Variable domain in full (rest from reference TRBV30 and TRBJ2-1): SQTIHQWPATLVQPVGSPLSLECTVEGTSNPNLYWYRQAAGRGLQLLFYSVGIGQISSEVPQNLSASRPQDRQFILSSKKLLLSDSGFYLCAWSDSSEQFFGPGTRLTVL.

The rearrangement uses TRBV5-1 and TRBJ2-7; TRBD2 aligns across 10 bases. Trimming cost V 5 bases and J 4 bases; bases outside gene matches: 6. Germline V lookup: CDR1 SGHRS, CDR2 YFSETQ. This CDR3 has 14 residues. The CDR3 sequence: CASSGASGSYEQYF. CDR3 sequence (DNA): TGCGCCAGCAGTGGGGCTAGCGGGAGTTACGAGCAGTACTTC.

V and J are TRBV11-2 and TRBJ2-3; D is unclear. Trimming cost V 5 bases and J 5 bases, with 11 bases left between them. Per germline, CDR1 SGHAT and CDR2 FQNNGV. This CDR3 is built from 13 residues. This CDR3 reads CASSPWAGDTQYF. CDR3 nucleotides: TGTGCCAGCAGCCCATGGGCTGGAGATACGCAGTATTTT.

The chain employs TRBV11-2 and TRBJ1-1; 7 nucleotides match TRBD1. Germline-derived CDR1 and CDR2 are SGHAT and FQNNGV. The length of the CDR3 is 18 residues. V was pared by 0 bases and J by 0 bases, with 10 bases of the junction left unmatched. CDR3 region: CASSLEDRVRFVNTEAFF. In DNA form, the CDR3 reads TGTGCCAGCAGCTTAGAAGACAGGGTAAGATTCGTGAACACTGAAGCTTTCTTT.

The rearrangement joins TRBV7-9 to TRBJ1-2; possible D gene TRBD1, 5 bases. CDR1 and CDR2 (germline): SEHNR, FQNEAQ (reference sequence). V was pared by 5 bases and J by 4 bases, with 11 bases between. The CDR3 is 13 amino acids. The DNA of the CDR3 is TGTGCCAGCAGCCCGGGGGGGGGCTATGGCTACACCTTC. Amino acids: CASSPGGGYGYTF.

The chain joins TRBV11-2 to TRBJ1-4, with 8 bases lining up with TRBD1. Germline V CDR1 and CDR2: SGHAT, FQNNGV. The ends lost 5 bases at V and 8 bases at J; junction bases unmatched: 13. The CDR3 is made up of 16 amino acids. This chain's CDR3 is CASSPLDRAEGEKLFF. CDR3 coding DNA: TGTGCCAGCAGCCCCCTGGACAGGGCGGAAGGCGAAAAACTGTTTTTT.

This clone was counted once. The chain links TRBV28 to TRBJ2-7, with D unresolved. The CDR3 is 14 amino acids. Germline V CDR1 and CDR2: MDHEN, SYDVKM. The germline V and J ends were trimmed by 7 bases and 1 base, with 14 bases remaining between them. The CDR3 coding sequence is TGTGCCAGCACCCCGACTTTGCAGTCCTACGAGCAGTACTTC. Amino acid sequence: CASTPTLQSYEQYF.